This TCR beta chain was sequenced for a study of T cells in localized non-small cell lung cancer. V shed 5 bases, J shed 8 bases, and the junction held 12 bases outside the gene matches. CDR3 length: 15 residues. Germline lookup yields CDR1 SGHTA and CDR2 FQGTGA. Generated by immunoSEQ multiplex PCR, the TCRdb table keeps only in-frame clones and is missing some. The table records around 19,000 clones, over 70% of them present only once. The source of this sequence is a man between 40 and 69 years old with stage II squamous cell lung carcinoma. This rearrangement joins TRBV7-3 to TRBJ2-3; the match to TRBD2 covers 8 bases. The material sequenced was PBMCs, taken before any cancer treatment. This CDR3 reads CASSLGLGGSGTQYF. Written as DNA, the CDR3 is TGTGCCAGCAGCCTGGGACTAGGAGGGAGCGGTACGCAGTATTTT.